Shown below are 32 T cell receptor beta chains from a single sample sequenced in a study of cytomegalovirus exposure and HLA in healthy donors. Both 60 Vbeta primers and 13 Jbeta primers went into the PCR. Profiled with immunoSEQ multiplex PCR; TCRdb holds only in-frame clones, not every one. The sample lists roughly 150,000 clones; over 75% were seen once. What was sequenced was PBMCs. The source of these receptors is a man younger than 45 in good health and CMV-seropositive.

This CDR3 reads CASRFRQCYEQYF. CDR3 bases: TGCGCCAGCAGATTCAGACAGTGCTACGAGCAGTACTTC. V gene TRBV4-3 combines with J gene TRBJ2-7, with D perhaps TRBD1 (5 bases). The CDR3 has 13 residues. In germline, CDR1 is LGHNA, CDR2 YSLEER. V was cut by 6 bases and J by 3 bases, with 12 bases left in between.

This clone was seen more than once but under ten times. The chain is built from TRBV9 and TRBJ2-3; 7 bases align to TRBD1. The V gene end was trimmed by 0 bases and the J gene end by 7 bases; junction bases not matched to a gene: 8. Germline values: CDR1 SGDLS, CDR2 YYNGEE. This CDR3 spans 15 amino acids. CDR3 amino acids: CASSVGQGLKNTQYF. The CDR3 bases are TGTGCCAGCAGCGTAGGACAGGGATTAAAAAATACGCAGTATTTT.

J is TRBJ2-7 and V is TRBV18, with D tentatively TRBD1 (5 bases). V gave up 1 base and J gave up 3 bases, with 13 bases separating them. This CDR3 has 15 amino acids. Germline values: CDR1 KGHSH, CDR2 LQKENI. The CDR3: CASSPLPTEIYEQYF. The CDR3 coding sequence is TGTGCCAGCTCACCACTCCCGACAGAAATCTACGAGCAGTACTTC.

The chain has TRBV6-5 and TRBJ2-3; 9 bases line up with TRBD1. The CDR3 consists of 16 residues. Germline V gene sequence: CDR1 MNHEY, CDR2 SVGAGI. Trimming cost V 2 bases and J 1 base; bases outside gene matches: 4. CDR3 region: CASSYLRQGGTDTQYF. CDR3 coding DNA: TGTGCCAGCAGTTACCTCCGACAGGGGGGCACAGATACGCAGTATTTT.

The rearrangement uses TRBV28 and TRBJ2-3; no clear D. This CDR3 region has 11 residues. CDR1 MDHEN and CDR2 SYDVKM come from the germline V gene. The germline V and J ends were trimmed by 7 bases and 6 bases, with 8 bases remaining between them. The CDR3 DNA is TGTGCCAGCACGAGTGCGGATACGCAGTATTTT. This translates into CASTSADTQYF.

The chain employs TRBV28 and TRBJ1-5; D unresolved. Trimming left V 5 bases short and J 9 bases short, with 14 bases between. The CDR3 is 13 residues long. CDR1 and CDR2 (germline): MDHEN, SYDVKM. CDR3 DNA sequence: TGTGCCAGCAGTCCCACAGTAGTTTCGCCCCAGCATTTT. This encodes CASSPTVVSPQHF.

V and J are TRBV7-9 and TRBJ1-4; 7 bases are a match to TRBD1. The germline V gene has CDR1 SEHNR and CDR2 FQNEAQ (reference sequence). This CDR3 region has 16 residues. Unmatched junction bases numbered 10, after V lost 4 bases and J lost 5 bases. The CDR3 is CASSSGSGQTNEKLFF. The DNA of the CDR3 is TGTGCCAGCAGCTCCGGGTCGGGACAGACAAATGAAAAACTGTTTTTT.

This chain uses TRBV27 with TRBJ2-7, with D maybe TRBD1 (6 bases). The germline V and J ends were trimmed by 4 bases and 4 bases, with 11 bases remaining between them. Germline V gives CDR1 MNHEY, CDR2 SMNVEV (reference sequence). This CDR3 is built from 13 residues. CDR3 DNA sequence: TGTGCCAGCAGTTCGCACAGGGCGTACGAGCAGTACTTC. Protein sequence: CASSSHRAYEQYF.

This clone showed up just once. The chain recombines TRBV30 with TRBJ2-5, with TRBD2 identical over 13 bases. Germline V lookup: CDR1 GTSNPN, CDR2 SVGIG (reference sequence). The CDR3 is 16 amino acids. V lost 2 bases and J lost 3; bases outside the gene matches: 6. CDR3 sequence (DNA): TGTGCCTGGAGTACTTCCGGACTAGCGGGAGAAGAGACCCAGTACTTC. This translates into CAWSTSGLAGEETQYF.

The chain joins TRBV7-9 to TRBJ2-3; 9 nucleotides line up with TRBD1. In germline, CDR1 is SEHNR, CDR2 FQNEAQ (reference sequence). The CDR3 covers 15 residues. After removal of 5 bases from V and 4 bases from J, the junction contained 7 bases not matched to a gene. DNA of the CDR3: TGTGCCAGCAGCCGTCAGGGACAGGGTCCAGATACGCAGTATTTT. Its translation: CASSRQGQGPDTQYF.

This clone was observed a few times. This CDR3 reads CASRPGTSQSSGANVLTF. The DNA for the CDR3 is TGTGCCAGCAGACCCGGGACTAGCCAAAGCTCTGGGGCCAACGTCCTGACTTTC. V gene TRBV7-8 combines with J gene TRBJ2-6, with 9 bases fitting TRBD2. The J segment lost 0 bases and the V segment lost 6 bases, leaving 9 bases of the junction unmatched. Germline V gene sequence: CDR1 SGHVS, CDR2 FQNEAQ. The CDR3 is 18 amino acids.

Regarding this clone: One junction end does not reproduce the germline sequence, and a read error may be involved. J is TRBJ2-3 and V is TRBV7-9; 7 bases are shared with TRBD2. CDR1 and CDR2 (germline): SEHNR, FQNEAQ (reference sequence). This CDR3 is 16 amino acids long. The CDR3 nucleotides read TGTTCCAGCAGCTTAGCTAGCGGAGGGACCACAGATACGCAGTATTTT. It is translated as CSSSLASGGTTDTQYF.

With regard to this clone: The junction does not match germline at one end; this may be a read error. V is TRBV6-1 and J is TRBJ2-7; TRBD1 agrees at 7 bases. CDR3 length: 12 amino acids. The germline V gene has CDR1 MNHNS and CDR2 SASEGT. The CDR3 DNA sequence: TGTGCCAGCAGTGAAAGGGGACAGAGGGGGAACTTC. Translating it yields CASSERGQRGNF.

The sample holds a few counts of this clone. The genes are TRBV6-6 and TRBJ2-7; a possible D gene is TRBD1 (5 bases). Trimming pared 0 bases from V and 4 bases from J, leaving 10 bases between. Germline values: CDR1 MNHNY, CDR2 SVGAGI (reference sequence). The CDR3 is 14 amino acids. The CDR3 DNA reads as TGTGCCAGCAGTTACTCGAGGCAGGGATACGAGCAGTACTTC. Its protein is CASSYSRQGYEQYF.

This chain uses TRBV6-6 with TRBJ2-1, with 8 bases aligning to TRBD2. There are 16 residues in the CDR3. Germline CDR1 and CDR2: MNHNY and SVGAGI (reference sequence). V gave up 0 bases and J gave up 2 bases; unmatched junction bases: 3. CDR3 nucleotide sequence: TGTGCCAGCAGTTACTCGAGCGGGAGCCCCTACAATGAGCAGTTCTTC. This codes for CASSYSSGSPYNEQFF.

The gene calls are TRBV28 and TRBJ1-4, with D possibly matching TRBD1 (5 bases). The germline V gene encodes CDR1 MDHEN and CDR2 SYDVKM. V lost 2 bases, J lost 8 bases, and 12 bases lay in between. This CDR3 region has 14 residues. The CDR3 here is CASSLQGAGEKLFF. CDR3 coding DNA: TGTGCCAGCAGTTTACAAGGGGCAGGGGAAAAACTGTTTTTT.

The chain employs TRBV7-2 and TRBJ2-1; 7 positions match TRBD2. Looked up from germline, CDR1 is SGHTA and CDR2 is FQGNSA. The CDR3 runs 16 residues. V lost 1 base, J lost 0 bases, and 3 bases stayed unmatched. CDR3 amino acids: CASSLVSGFSYNEQFF. The CDR3 region has the DNA TGTGCCAGCAGCTTAGTTAGCGGGTTCTCCTACAATGAGCAGTTCTTC.

The rearrangement uses TRBV10-1 and TRBJ2-7, with 10 nucleotides matching TRBD2. The ends lost 2 bases at V and 3 bases at J; junction bases unmatched: 7. CDR1 and CDR2 (germline): WNHNN, SYGVQD (reference sequence). This CDR3 comprises 16 residues. The CDR3 DNA reads as TGCGCCAGCAGTGAGGGGGTAGCGGGGGGCCGCTACGAGCAGTACTTC. Translated: CASSEGVAGGRYEQYF.

CDR3 nucleotide sequence: TGTGCCAGCAGCTTAACTAGCGGTCCCTACGAGCAGTACTTC. Amino acids: CASSLTSGPYEQYF. V and J are TRBV7-6 and TRBJ2-7; 8 nucleotides line up with TRBD2. CDR3 length: 14 amino acids. The V gene's germline CDR1 is SGHVS and CDR2 FNYEAQ. Trimming took 2 bases from V and 2 from J; bases not matched to a gene: 2. Combining the CDR3 with reference TRBV7-6 and TRBJ2-7 gives the whole variable domain GAGVSQSPRYKVTKRGQDVALRCDPISGHVSLYWYRQALGQGPEFLTYFNYEAQQDKSGLPNDRFSAERPEGSISTLTIQRTEQRDSAMYRCASSLTSGPYEQYFGPGTRLTVT.

CDR3: CASSPALASGTVSYEQYF. CDR3 in DNA: TGTGCCAGCAGTCCCGCTTTGGCTAGCGGGACTGTCTCCTACGAGCAGTACTTC. The chain couples TRBV28 to TRBJ2-7; 9 bases fit TRBD2. This CDR3 is built from 18 residues. The germline CDR1 and CDR2 sequences are MDHEN and SYDVKM. Germline trimming cut 5 bases from V and 0 bases from J; bases unmatched to any gene: 14.

The chain has TRBV2 and TRBJ2-7, with 8 nucleotides matching TRBD1. The CDR3 loop spans 14 amino acids. V gave up 6 bases and J gave up 0 bases; unmatched junction bases: 4. Per germline, CDR1 SNHLY and CDR2 FYNNEI. The CDR3 sequence: CASRPGQASYEQYF. CDR3 sequence (DNA): TGTGCCAGCAGGCCGGGACAGGCCTCCTACGAGCAGTACTTC.

The chain joins TRBV6-1 to TRBJ2-7, with D possibly being TRBD1 (5 bases). V was shortened by 3 bases and J by 5 bases, with 5 bases between the two germline ends. CDR1 is MNHNS, CDR2 SASEGT, per germline. The CDR3 length is 11 residues. This CDR3 reads CASSDRDEQYF. As DNA, the CDR3 is TGTGCCAGCAGTGACAGGGACGAGCAGTACTTC.

The CDR3 here is CASSAPQGYGYTF. The CDR3 DNA sequence: TGTGCCAGCAGTGCACCACAGGGGTATGGCTACACCTTC. This chain links TRBV28 with TRBJ1-2; 7 bases line up with TRBD1. The CDR3 has 13 residues. The J segment lost 5 bases and the V segment lost 5 bases, leaving 5 bases of the junction unmatched. The germline V gene has CDR1 MDHEN and CDR2 SYDVKM.

The chain couples TRBV28 to TRBJ1-4; TRBD1 matches 9 bases. The J segment lost 8 bases and the V segment lost 5 bases, leaving 12 bases of the junction unmatched. Germline-derived CDR1 and CDR2 are MDHEN and SYDVKM. CDR3 length equals 16 residues. DNA for the CDR3: TGTGCCAGCAGTCATATCCGGGACAGGGTGGACGAAAAACTGTTTTTT. It codes for CASSHIRDRVDEKLFF.

The V call is TRBV5-1, the J call TRBJ2-3, with D possibly matching TRBD2 (6 bases). CDR3 length: 14 residues. V lost 2 bases, J lost 3 bases, and 10 bases lay in between. The germline gives CDR1 SGHRS, CDR2 YFSETQ. The CDR3 sequence: CASSFGDSTDTQYF. The DNA of the CDR3 is TGCGCCAGCAGCTTCGGGGACTCGACAGATACGCAGTATTTT.

J is TRBJ1-5 and V is TRBV5-1; D unresolved. Germline-derived CDR1 and CDR2 are SGHRS and YFSETQ. V lost 0 bases and J lost 2, with 9 bases in between. CDR3 length equals 15 residues. CDR3 nucleotide sequence: TGCGCCAGCAGCTTGGATGGAGTCGGCAATCAGCCCCAGCATTTT. As protein: CASSLDGVGNQPQHF.

This chain uses TRBV6-1 with TRBJ2-1; D might be TRBD2 (5 bases). The CDR3 sequence is 20 residues long. Germline CDR1 MNHNS, CDR2 SASEGT. The V end lost 3 bases, the J end lost 4 bases, and 28 bases lay between the germline ends. In DNA form, the CDR3 reads TGTGCCAGCAGTGACGTTCATTTATCGACTATATCCAGCGGATACAATGAGCAGTTCTTC. Translated: CASSDVHLSTISSGYNEQFF.

A single count supports this clone. The chain recombines TRBV7-9 with TRBJ2-1, with a possible D match to TRBD1 (5 bases). This CDR3 spans 14 amino acids. CDR1 and CDR2 (germline): SEHNR, FQNEAQ (reference sequence). The CDR3 sequence: CSGSQDTVYNEQFF. CDR3 DNA sequence: TGTTCCGGGTCCCAGGACACTGTCTACAATGAGCAGTTCTTC.

The chain carries TRBV28 and TRBJ2-5, with TRBD2 matching 8 bases. Judging by the DNA end, TRBJ2-7 fits better; the J call may be wrong. CDR1 is MDHEN, CDR2 SYDVKM, per germline. This CDR3 spans 16 amino acids. The CDR3 DNA is TGTGCCAGCAGTCCACTAGCGGAGAGAGTTTCCTACGAGCAGTACTTC. Protein: CASSPLAERVSYEQYF.

The chain links TRBV5-1 to TRBJ2-1; 11 bases match TRBD2. The CDR3 consists of 14 residues. Germline CDR1 is SGHRS and CDR2 is YFSETQ. Trimming removed 9 bases from V and 3 bases from J; junction bases left unmatched: 5. For the CDR3, the DNA is TGCGCCAACTACGGACTAGCGGGCTACAATGAGCAGTTCTTC. This codes for CANYGLAGYNEQFF.

The chain combines TRBV6-5 with TRBJ2-3; D gene ambiguous. The CDR3 has 13 amino acids. From germline, CDR1 is MNHEY and CDR2 SVGAGI. V lost 8 bases to trimming and J lost 0 bases, with 9 bases between them. CDR3 bases: TGTGCCAGCTGCGGTTCTAGCACAGATACGCAGTATTTT. Translating it yields CASCGSSTDTQYF.

V gene TRBV28 combines with J gene TRBJ1-2; 7 bases are shared with TRBD1. CDR1 MDHEN and CDR2 SYDVKM come from the germline V gene. The CDR3 has 13 amino acids. The V and J ends lost 6 bases and 7 bases, in that order; junction bases with no gene match: 8. The CDR3 loop reads CASRSQGMSGYTF. CDR3 in DNA: TGTGCCAGCAGATCACAGGGGATGAGTGGCTACACCTTC.